The subject of this entry is one T cell receptor (beta chain). TCR beta CDR3 regions were amplified from RNA transcripts. First-round RT-PCR with HTBI primers amplified the TCR CDR3 region. TCRdb reprocessed the multiplex PCR reads with MiXCR, giving one entry per CDR3 protein. The repertoire holds hundreds of thousands of distinct CDR3 sequences, with approximately 15% as singletons. This entry comes from a study of T cells in Graves' hyperthyroidism and ophthalmopathy. The sequence was obtained from a middle-aged woman with Graves' ophthalmopathy. What was sequenced was blood.

This chain's CDR3 is CASSIAPNTGELFF. The CDR3 bases are TGTGCCAGTAGTATAGCCCCTAACACCGGGGAGCTGTTTTTT. The chain recombines TRBV19 with TRBJ2-2; D not certain. The CDR3 is 14 amino acids. With 1 base removed from V and 2 bases from J, the gap between germline ends came to 5 bases. Germline-derived CDR1 and CDR2 are LNHDA and SQIVND (reference sequence).